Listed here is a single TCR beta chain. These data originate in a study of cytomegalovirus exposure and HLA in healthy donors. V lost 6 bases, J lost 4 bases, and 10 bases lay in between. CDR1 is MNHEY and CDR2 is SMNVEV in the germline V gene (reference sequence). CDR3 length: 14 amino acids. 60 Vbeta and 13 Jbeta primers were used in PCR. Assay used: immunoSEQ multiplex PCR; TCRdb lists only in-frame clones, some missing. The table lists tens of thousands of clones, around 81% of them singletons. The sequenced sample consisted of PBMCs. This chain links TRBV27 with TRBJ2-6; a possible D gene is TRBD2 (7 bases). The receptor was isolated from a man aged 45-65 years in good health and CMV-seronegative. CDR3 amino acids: CASSGGLGANVLTF. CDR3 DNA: TGTGCCAGCAGCGGGGGGCTAGGGGCCAACGTCCTGACTTTC.